This TCR beta chain was profiled in a study of OX40 agonist ivuxolimab in advanced cancers. Concerning the study at large: Ivuxolimab, which targeted the costimulatory receptor OX40 (CD134), was an agonistic, fully human IgG2 monoclonal antibody. Partial responses occurred in three dose-escalation patients, of whom one had hepatocellular carcinoma and two had cutaneous melanoma. The paper describes the monotherapy dose-escalation part (N ≈ 49 patients) of the phase I trial of ivuxolimab. The point of sequencing TCRbeta in the periphery was to test whether ivuxolimab changed TCR sequence diversity and drove clonal T-cell expansion. Of the approximately 53 patients in dose escalation, about 19 had hepatocellular carcinoma, some 15 had melanoma, 9 had renal cell carcinoma and 9 had head and neck cancer. Intravenous ivuxolimab was administered to patients every 2 weeks at six dose levels: 0.01, 0.1, 0.3, 1.5, 3 and 10 mg/kg. Patients were allowed to have had prior anti-PD-1, anti-PD-L1 or anti-CTLA-4 therapy, and 30% to 40% of the dose-escalation patients had previously received checkpoint inhibitors. In the dose-escalation cohort, 70% to 85% of patients were male, and the mean age was 60 years with a range of 23 to 79. Summary of the overall study and its limitations: In the 0.1-3.0 mg/kg groups, partial responders were among the patients with the lowest normalized peripheral clonal expansion, particularly in CD8+ T cells. Antigen specificity was not determined for the clonally expanded peripheral T cells. Clonal expansion of both CD4+ and CD8+ blood T cells was observed from baseline to week 6 at doses 0.1 to 3.0 mg/kg. Low levels of normalized T-cell clonal expansion were also seen in some patients who did not respond. After ivuxolimab, more expanded clones were found on average in CD8+ T cells than in CD4+ T cells.

Based on the germline V gene (reference sequence), the CDR1 and CDR2 sequences are LNHDA and SQIVND. From its cysteine to its phenylalanine, the CDR3 spans 14 amino acids. Only CDR3 DNA remains: 42 bases, in frame from the first base. V is cut by 1 base and J by 2 bases, and the space between the germline ends is 6 bases. Genomic DNA was extracted from sorted cells for sequencing of the TCRbeta CDR3 region. TCRbeta CDR3 regions were sequenced using the immunoSEQ Assay. Not all clones reach the TCRdb copy of this immuneACCESS table, which keeps in-frame sequences only. Checked studies attribute under half of the gap to unresolved V genes and leave the rest unexplained. For this sample there are around 54,000 clones; 90% to 95% appear just once. The top ten clonotypes cover 12% of the sample. A word on this clone: Its specific antigen is unknown. There are no base qualities to consult, and no much larger clone falls within one base.

Patients with autoimmune disease history or receiving systemic immunosuppression were excluded from the trial. Peripheral blood for TCR sequencing was drawn from every dose cohort at baseline, at cycle 4 day 1 and at cycle 7 day 1. The samples were drawn from a first-in-human, open-label, multicenter phase I dose-escalation trial of ivuxolimab. Adults with locally advanced or metastatic head and neck squamous cell, hepatocellular, melanoma or renal cell carcinoma were enrolled in the trial. CD4+ and CD8+ T cells were sorted separately from peripheral blood before TCR sequencing. Sequenced here: CD4+ or CD8+ T cells sorted from blood, sampled in a trial of the OX40 agonist ivuxolimab. This receptor chain uses TRBV19 and TRBJ2-1, with TRBD2 tentatively as D gene (6 bases match). The TCR originated in an adult with an advanced solid tumor such as melanoma, head and neck, liver or kidney cancer. The base sequence is TGTGCCAGTAGTATAGTAGCGGCCTACAATGAGCAGTTCTTC. This translates into CASSIVAAYNEQFF.